The rows below give T cell receptor beta chains drawn from one sample of a study of PD-L1 blockade in urothelial cancer. The protocol was immunoSEQ multiplex PCR, while the TCRdb copy is restricted to in-frame clones and leaves out a portion. The data contain more than 95,000 clones, around 89% of them seen just once; the ten biggest clones take up 1.5% to 2%. Source: PBMCs, taken around atezolizumab (anti-PD-L1) treatment. The receptors here all came from a man aged 55-75 years with urothelial cancer. Both conserved end residues are part of each CDR3. A D gene is named only where the DNA matches it firmly. Part of the rows lack a size; the others show once, few, many or a class for expanded clones.

once	TRBV28	TRBD2	TRBJ2-3	TGTGCCAGCAGCCCTTGGCTGGCGGGAGGGACGGCAGATACGCAGTATTTT	CASSPWLAGGTADTQYF
once	TRBV9	TRBD1	TRBJ2-3	TGTGCCAGCAGCTCGGGACAGGGGGCTCCTAGCACAGATACGCAGTATTTT	CASSSGQGAPSTDTQYF
NA	TRBV25-1	NA	TRBJ1-2	TGTGCCAGCAGTCGGGGAAGTGGGAGCTCTAACTATGGCTACACCTTC	CASSRGSGSSNYGYTF
NA	TRBV5-1	NA	TRBJ2-5	TGCGCCAGCAGCCCGGCGGTGTCGGGGGGCCGAGAGACCCAGTACTTC	CASSPAVSGGRETQYF
NA	TRBV7-3	NA	TRBJ1-3	TGTGCCAGCAGCCCAACGCCACAGGGTTCTGGAAACACCATATATTTT	CASSPTPQGSGNTIYF
NA	TRBV28	TRBD2	TRBJ2-1	TGTGCCAGCACCACTAGCGTATACAATGAGCAGTTCTTC	CASTTSVYNEQFF
NA	TRBV6-1	NA	TRBJ1-1	TGTGCCAGCAGTCTATCCGGGAGGGTAACTGAAGCTTTCTTT	CASSLSGRVTEAFF
NA	TRBV7-3	NA	TRBJ2-2	TGTGCCAGCAGCTTAGTAGTTTCCGGGGAGCTGTTTTTT	CASSLVVSGELFF
NA	TRBV13	TRBD2	TRBJ2-5	TGTGCCAGCAGCCGAGCGGGGGGGGTAGACCAAGAGACCCAGTACTTC	CASSRAGGVDQETQYF
few	TRBV19	TRBD1	TRBJ1-5	TGTGCCAGTAGTCTCCGTGGGACAGGGGGAGGCAATCAGCCCCAGCATTTT	CASSLRGTGGGNQPQHF
NA	TRBV27	TRBD2	TRBJ2-3	TGTGCCAGCAAAGGGCGGGAGTGGACAGATACGCAGTATTTT	CASKGREWTDTQYF
NA	TRBV30	TRBD1	TRBJ1-1	TGTGCCTGGAGTGTAGGACAGGGGGCTGAAGCTTTCTTT	CAWSVGQGAEAFF
few	TRBV19	TRBD2	TRBJ2-3	TGTGCCAGTAGGTCGAGCGGGAAAGATACGCAGTATTTT	CASRSSGKDTQYF
NA	TRBV2	NA	TRBJ1-2	TGTGCCAGCCGTGGGAGGGGCGCCGGTGGCTACACCTTC	CASRGRGAGGYTF
NA	TRBV9	NA	TRBJ2-6	TGTGCCAGCAGCGCAAAGTTACAGAGTCTGGGTGCCAACGTCCTGACTTTC	CASSAKLQSLGANVLTF
NA	TRBV7-2	NA	TRBJ1-1	TGTGCCAGCAGCTTACGGGGGGGTGAAGCTTTCTTT	CASSLRGGEAFF
NA	TRBV7-3	TRBD1	TRBJ2-3	TGTGCCAGCAGCTGGGGGGACAGGGGTACAGATACGCAGTATTTT	CASSWGDRGTDTQYF
NA	TRBV6-6	NA	TRBJ2-7	TGTGCCAGCAGCTTGGTGCGGTACGAGCAGTACTTC	CASSLVRYEQYF
NA	TRBV18	TRBD1	TRBJ1-1	TGTGCCAGCTCACCCCAGGGGGGCTCGAACACTGAAGCTTTCTTT	CASSPQGGSNTEAFF
NA	TRBV4-1	TRBD2	TRBJ2-1	TGCGCCAGCAGCCAAGAAGGACTAGCGGGAGTGGGTGAGCAGTTCTTC	CASSQEGLAGVGEQFF
NA	TRBV5-4	NA	TRBJ2-1	TGTGCCAGCAGCTTGCAACAGGCGAGCAATGAGCAGTTCTTC	CASSLQQASNEQFF
NA	TRBV28	NA	TRBJ2-3	TGTGCCAGCAGTTTACCCTTGCAGGGCCCTAGCACAGATACGCAGTATTTT	CASSLPLQGPSTDTQYF
NA	TRBV5-1	TRBD2	TRBJ2-1	TGCGCCAGCAGCCCGCAACTGACTAGCGGGTCGAACAATGAGCAGTTCTTC	CASSPQLTSGSNNEQFF
once	TRBV18	NA	TRBJ2-5	TGTGCCAGCTCACCTTTGGGAGTCCAAGAGACCCAGTACTTC	CASSPLGVQETQYF
NA	TRBV4-3	TRBD2	TRBJ2-7	TGCGCCAGCAGCCAGAGCGGGGGAATCTACGAGCAGTACTTC	CASSQSGGIYEQYF
NA	TRBV23-1	NA	TRBJ1-2	TGCGCCAGCACCTCACGGCGGGGGGGCTACACCTTC	CASTSRRGGYTF
NA	TRBV7-2	TRBD2	TRBJ2-3	TGTGCCAGCAGCCCGACTAGCGGGGGGGCAGATACGCAGTATTTT	CASSPTSGGADTQYF
NA	TRBV18	NA	TRBJ1-2	TGTGCCAGCTCACCGCAGACAGACCCTAACTATGGCTACACCTTC	CASSPQTDPNYGYTF
NA	TRBV6-5	NA	TRBJ2-5	TGTGCCAGCAGTTACTGGCAGGGGGAGACCCAGTACTTC	CASSYWQGETQYF
NA	TRBV29-1	NA	TRBJ2-5	TGCAGCGTTGGGGCAGGGACTGAGACCCAGTACTTC	CSVGAGTETQYF
NA	TRBV2	TRBD1	TRBJ2-3	TGTGCCAGCAGTGAAAGAGGGACAGCGTTCACAGATACGCAGTATTTT	CASSERGTAFTDTQYF
NA	TRBV29-1	NA	TRBJ2-7	TGCAGCGTTGAAGAAGGGGTTCCTTACGAGCAGTACTTC	CSVEEGVPYEQYF
NA	TRBV15	TRBD1	TRBJ2-7	TGTGCCACCAGCAGCGGACAGGGGTTCACCTACGAGCAGTACTTC	CATSSGQGFTYEQYF
NA	TRBV5-6	NA	TRBJ2-3	TGTGCCAGCAGCTTCACGGGCACAGATACGCAGTATTTT	CASSFTGTDTQYF
NA	TRBV2	NA	TRBJ2-3	TGTGCCAGAGGAGGCACAGATACGCAGTATTTT	CARGGTDTQYF
once	TRBV5-1	NA	TRBJ1-4	TGCGCCAGCAGCTTAAACAGAGGGGAAAAACTGTTTTTT	CASSLNRGEKLFF
NA	TRBV28	NA	TRBJ1-4	TGTGCCAGCAGTTTAAGTGGCACCCTCGGGGAAAAACTGTTTTTT	CASSLSGTLGEKLFF
NA	TRBV6-1	TRBD1	TRBJ2-1	TGTGCCAGCAGTGGCCAGGGACAGGGATACAATGAGCAGTTCTTC	CASSGQGQGYNEQFF
few	TRBV27	NA	TRBJ2-7	TGTGCCAGCCAGGTATTAGGCTCCTACGAGCAGTACTTC	CASQVLGSYEQYF
NA	TRBV20-1	NA	TRBJ2-1	TGCAGTGCCCCAGGCTACAATGAGCAGTTCTTC	CSAPGYNEQFF
NA	TRBV6-5	NA	TRBJ2-5	TGTGCCAGCAGTTACTTTGGCGGGGGCTCCCAAGAGACCCAGTACTTC	CASSYFGGGSQETQYF
NA	TRBV27	TRBD2	TRBJ2-7	TGTGCCAGCAGTTGGGACCGGCGGGGGTCCCTCTACGAGCAGTACTTC	CASSWDRRGSLYEQYF
NA	TRBV28	TRBD1	TRBJ1-2	TGTGCCAGCAGTTCCGACAGGGGGCGGTATGGCTACACCTTC	CASSSDRGRYGYTF
NA	TRBV5-1	TRBD2	TRBJ2-1	TGCGCCAGCAGCTTGGATAGCGGGAGAATTGGGGAGCAGTTCTTC	CASSLDSGRIGEQFF
NA	TRBV18	TRBD1	TRBJ2-5	TGTGCCAGCTCACCACCGACAGGGTGGGGGAAGGAGACCCAGTACTTC	CASSPPTGWGKETQYF
few	TRBV27	NA	TRBJ1-5	TGTGCCAGCAGTTTTTTGGGGGCAGGCCAGCCCCAGCATTTT	CASSFLGAGQPQHF
NA	TRBV4-1	TRBD1	TRBJ1-6	TGCGCCAGCAGCCTACGACAGGGAAATTCACCCCTCCACTTT	CASSLRQGNSPLHF
NA	TRBV14	TRBD1	TRBJ2-5	TGTGCCAGCAGCCACCGGGACAGGCACCAAGAGACCCAGTACTTC	CASSHRDRHQETQYF
NA	TRBV2	TRBD1	TRBJ2-2	TGTGCCAGAACCGGGACAGGGGGCACCGGGGAGCTGTTTTTT	CARTGTGGTGELFF